This T cell receptor beta chain was sequenced for a study of regulatory T cells in long-lasting Graves disease. Time point indicated: persistent/refractory GD, antithyroid drugs over 5 years with positive TRAb. Extracted RNA from PBMCs served as the source of the TCR library. CDR3 length: 14 amino acids. V was trimmed by 6 bases and J by 3 bases, leaving 11 bases between them. Per germline, CDR1 MNHNS and CDR2 SASEGT. Sequencing libraries for TCR beta were prepared with iRepertoire HTBI primers and Arm-PCR of CDR3 regions. TCRdb used MiXCR to reprocess the multiplex PCR reads, holding one entry per CDR3 protein. The sample consists of some 470,000 distinct CDR3 sequences, around a fifth of them appearing once.

The rearrangement links TRBV6-1 to TRBJ1-4; tentatively, D is TRBD1 (5 bases). The TCR sequence derives from a female donor with Graves disease. The source material was peripheral blood mononuclear cells (PBMCs), sampled when the disease was refractory, from a patient treated with antithyroid drugs. CDR3 amino acids: CASSLTEANEKLFF. CDR3 sequence (DNA): TGTGCCAGCAGCCTGACAGAAGCTAATGAAAAACTGTTTTTT.